The present T cell receptor beta chain was sequenced within a study of Graves' ophthalmopathy and Graves' hyperthyroidism. Overall study findings and caveats: This model predicted ophthalmopathy progression (sensitivity 65% to 71%, specificity about 72%). Sensitivity of 87.88% and specificity of about 84% were achieved when a 13-signature model separated ophthalmopathy from stable hyperthyroidism.

This clonotype came up a few times. What it binds is not known. The CDR3 runs to 15 residues. The germline V gene has CDR1 LGHDT and CDR2 YNNKEL (reference sequence). V lost 3 bases to trimming and J lost 7 bases; unmatched junction nucleotides: 10. The authors isolated PBMCs from about 10 ml of fresh peripheral blood. Amplifying from RNA transcripts, the study obtained TCR beta CDR3 regions. HTBI-primed RT-PCR formed the first round, and a multiplex PCR formed the second. TCRdb redid the calling of the multiplex PCR reads with MiXCR, one entry per CDR3 protein. Among hundreds of thousands of distinct CDR3 sequences listed, roughly 20% were seen once.

The source material was peripheral blood. This sequence was found in a woman under 30 with stable Graves' hyperthyroidism. Some clones in this sample may be carry-over from other donors' samples. The gene calls are TRBV3-1 and TRBJ1-2, with 8 bases identical to TRBD1. DNA for the CDR3: TGTGCCAGCAGCCATTCTGTGGCAGGGGGCCGTGGCTACACCTTC. It yields the protein CASSHSVAGGRGYTF.